In its sample, the clone carrying this TCR beta chain was seen many times. Its specificity is not known. This record belongs to a study of regulatory T cells in long-lasting Graves disease. Whole-study results and caveats: New patients shared some 980 public clonotypes, and persistent patients shared more, with about 2,500.

Specified time point: newly diagnosed GD, antithyroid drugs for less than 3 months. PBMCs were the source of the RNA used for TCR sequencing. CDR3 regions were amplified by Arm-PCR using iRepertoire HTBI primers to build TCR beta libraries. TCRdb reanalysed the multiplex PCR reads using MiXCR and keeps one entry per CDR3 protein. This table has 500,000 or so distinct CDR3 sequences, 16% appearing once. This CDR3 has 14 residues. CDR1 and CDR2 (germline): MNHEY, SMNVEV (reference sequence). Trimming stripped 5 bases from V and 3 bases from J, with 14 bases between. These data are also associated with another study on T cells in Graves' hyperthyroidism and ophthalmopathy. That source adds: The HTBI primer set was used in a first-round RT-PCR of the TCR CDR3.

The sequence derives from a middle-aged man with Graves disease. Specimen: peripheral blood mononuclear cells (PBMCs), collected at new diagnosis, from a patient treated with antithyroid drugs. This chain joins TRBV27 and TRBJ2-7; a possible D gene is TRBD2 (5 bases). The CDR3 DNA sequence: TGTGCCAGCAGTCCCCGGGGAAGGATCTACGAGCAGTACTTC. It codes for CASSPRGRIYEQYF.